This TCR beta chain was captured by sequencing in a study of T cell repertoires in cytomegalovirus infection. Study as a whole: CMV infection and matching HLA type were both indicated by public TCR beta signatures.

A single record per CDR3 protein comes from TCRdb applying MiXCR to the reads. The sample has 300,000 to 400,000 distinct CDR3 sequences, 8% to 10% seen once; the top ten hold 3.5% to 4.5%. Broader study findings: Cumulated frequencies of public TCR beta families served to identify carriers of CMV plus the relevant HLA. Dominant in the ex vivo response were TCR beta clonotypes restricted by HLA-C and specific for CMV.

In this sample, this clonotype turned up a few times. Its cognate antigen is unknown. V lost 5 bases and J lost 6; bases outside the gene matches: 12. This CDR3 is built from 16 residues. The germline V gene encodes CDR1 LGHNT and CDR2 FRNRAP. The receptor was isolated from a human donor in good health (CMV status not recorded). Some clones in this sample may be carry-over from other donors' samples. The chain recombines TRBV12-5 with TRBJ1-1, with TRBD1 identical over 10 bases. Material: PBMCs. The CDR3 here is CASGEGTGEFRAEAFF. For the CDR3, the DNA is TGTGCTAGTGGTGAAGGGACAGGGGAATTTAGGGCTGAAGCTTTCTTT.